The next 18 T cell receptor beta chains were all read from a single sample in a study of cytomegalovirus exposure and HLA in healthy donors. PCR primers comprised 60 Vbeta and 13 Jbeta primers. Profiled with immunoSEQ multiplex PCR; TCRdb holds only in-frame clones, not every one. The sample includes 150,000 to 200,000 clones, about 80% of them seen just once. Input material: PBMCs. Every receptor here comes from a woman aged 18-29 years in good health and CMV-seropositive.

This clone was counted only a few times. The V call is TRBV5-3, the J call TRBJ1-4; 8 bases are a match to TRBD1. TRBV5-3 has ORF status, its function being uncertain. The length of the CDR3 is 16 residues. J gave up 0 bases and V 9 bases, and 10 bases lay outside the gene matches. CDR3 nucleotide sequence: TGTGCCACCCCGGACAGGGAATGGGCAACTAATGAAAAACTGTTTTTT. It yields the protein CATPDREWATNEKLFF.

In this sample, this clone turned up once. The V gene is TRBV4-3, the J gene TRBJ2-3, with D uncertain. CDR1 and CDR2 (germline): LGHNA, YSLEER. Trimming removed 0 bases from V and 10 bases from J, with 20 bases in between. CDR3 length: 16 residues. The CDR3 DNA reads TGCGCCAGCAGCCAAGATTTTAGCTCCTATTACCTAGCGCAGTATTTT. It codes for CASSQDFSSYYLAQYF.

A few counts support this clone. This sequence joins TRBV4-2 and TRBJ2-2; TRBD2 matches 7 bases. Germline CDR1 and CDR2: LGHNA and YNFKEQ. This CDR3 has 15 residues. V lost 0 bases to trimming and J lost 6 bases; unmatched junction nucleotides: 4. The CDR3 is CASSQDGGGAGELFF. CDR3 DNA: TGTGCCAGCAGCCAAGATGGGGGGGGTGCCGGGGAGCTGTTTTTT.

This sequence joins TRBV11-2 and TRBJ2-1; 7 bases map to TRBD2. There are 15 residues in the CDR3. V was clipped by 0 bases and J by 7 bases; unmatched bases: 6. The germline V gene encodes CDR1 SGHAT and CDR2 FQNNGV. CDR3 residues: CASSLDFRAGNEQFF. DNA of the CDR3: TGTGCCAGCAGCTTAGATTTCAGAGCGGGGAATGAGCAGTTCTTC.

This rearrangement joins TRBV29-1 to TRBJ2-5, with a weak D call TRBD2 (7 bases). CDR1 and CDR2 (germline): SQVTM, ANQGSEA. This CDR3 spans 13 amino acids. V was clipped by 6 bases and J by 5 bases, with 16 bases between them. CDR3 coding DNA: TGCAGCGTCGCGGGGGCTGCGGGTGAGACCCAGTACTTC. This encodes CSVAGAAGETQYF.

The chain employs TRBV7-9 and TRBJ2-5, with 8 bases aligning to TRBD2. The V and J ends lost 2 bases and 2 bases, in that order; junction bases with no gene match: 4. Germline V lookup: CDR1 SEHNR, CDR2 FQNEAQ (reference sequence). The CDR3 spans 15 residues. Here the CDR3 reads CASSLYGGEQETQYF. CDR3 nucleotides: TGTGCCAGCAGCTTATACGGGGGGGAGCAAGAGACCCAGTACTTC.

The chain employs TRBV9 and TRBJ2-5; 11 nucleotides match TRBD2. After removal of 1 base from V and 5 bases from J, the junction contained 13 bases not matched to a gene. The length of the CDR3 is 18 residues. Germline assignment: CDR1 SGDLS and CDR2 YYNGEE. The DNA of the CDR3 is TGTGCCAGCAGCGTAAGACGGGATAGCGGGGGGGCCGAGGAGACCCAGTACTTC. It specifies CASSVRRDSGGAEETQYF.

The chain couples TRBV13 to TRBJ2-1, with TRBD2 matching over 11 bases. Trimming took 4 bases from V and 6 from J; bases not matched to a gene: 8. Germline CDR1 reads PRHDT; CDR2 reads FYEKMQ (reference sequence). This CDR3 comprises 16 residues. CDR3 nucleotides: TGTGCCAGCAGCTCAACGACTAGCGGGGCTGGCAATGAGCAGTTCTTC. It translates to CASSSTTSGAGNEQFF. The whole variable domain, filled in from reference TRBV13 and TRBJ2-1, reads AAGVIQSPRHLIKEKRETATLKCYPIPRHDTVYWYQQGPGQDPQFLISFYEKMQSDKGSIPDRFSAQQFSDYHSELNMSSLELGDSALYFCASSSTTSGAGNEQFFGPGTRLTVL.

This chain connects TRBV5-4 to TRBJ1-2; D possibly corresponds to TRBD1 (5 bases). The CDR3 loop spans 12 amino acids. The germline CDR1 and CDR2 sequences are SGHNT and YYREEE (reference sequence). V was cut by 4 bases and J by 10 bases, with 14 bases left in between. The CDR3 sequence: CASSTGPGFYTF. For the CDR3, the DNA is TGTGCCAGCAGCACAGGACCGGGCTTCTACACCTTC.

The V and J genes are TRBV5-4 and TRBJ2-1; possibly TRBD1 for D (6 bases). CDR1 and CDR2 from the germline V gene are SGHNT and YYREEE (reference sequence). The V and J ends lost 3 bases and 5 bases respectively, with 15 bases between them. The CDR3 covers 15 residues. Here the CDR3 DNA reads TGTGCCAGCAGCTCAAGGTACAGGGTAGACAATGAGCAGTTCTTC. It is translated as CASSSRYRVDNEQFF.

J is TRBJ1-3 and V is TRBV5-1, with D possibly matching TRBD1 (6 bases). Germline CDR1 is SGHRS and CDR2 is YFSETQ. Trimming shortened V by 0 bases and J by 0 bases, and 16 bases separated the two germline ends. The CDR3 consists of 18 residues. Written as DNA, the CDR3 is TGCGCCAGCAGCTTGGGACCAGGAGGACAGTACTCTGGAAACACCATATATTTT. Translated: CASSLGPGGQYSGNTIYF.

The chain uses TRBV19 and TRBJ2-5, with a weak D call TRBD1 (5 bases). CDR3 length equals 14 residues. Germline V gene data show CDR1 as LNHDA and CDR2 as SQIVND (reference sequence). Trimming removed 2 bases from V and 5 bases from J, with 12 bases in between. DNA for the CDR3: TGTGCCAGTAGTATAAGGGGAACGTGGGAGACCCAGTACTTC. Its protein is CASSIRGTWETQYF.

The V and J genes are TRBV7-3 and TRBJ2-3, with D perhaps TRBD2 (6 bases). Germline V gene data show CDR1 as SGHTA and CDR2 as FQGTGA. Trimming removed 3 bases from V and 2 bases from J, with 12 bases in between. This CDR3 has 15 amino acids. The CDR3 reads CASSFTGVVTDTQYF. DNA of the CDR3: TGTGCCAGCAGCTTTACGGGGGTGGTCACAGATACGCAGTATTTT.

This chain uses TRBV6-6 with TRBJ2-3, with TRBD2 as a possible D gene (6 bases). CDR1 is MNHNY, CDR2 SVGAGI, per germline (reference sequence). V was pared by 5 bases and J by 4 bases, with 7 bases between. This CDR3 spans 12 amino acids. The CDR3 bases are TGTGCCAGCAGTCCGGGGGCAGATACGCAGTATTTT. Its translation is CASSPGADTQYF.

This chain links TRBV5-5 with TRBJ2-7; D call uncertain. The CDR3 loop spans 16 amino acids. Trimming shortened V by 1 base and J by 2 bases, and 16 bases separated the two germline ends. Germline CDR1 is SGHKS and CDR2 is YYEKEE (reference sequence). In DNA, the CDR3 is TGTGCCAGCAGCTTGCGATGTGGGCCCCCCCCCTACGAGCAGTACGTC. Protein sequence: CASSLRCGPPPYEQYV.

J is TRBJ2-7 and V is TRBV15, with TRBD1 as a possible D gene (5 bases). The CDR3 length is 15 residues. Trimming removed 0 bases at V and 7 bases at J, with 16 bases between. CDR1 and CDR2 (germline): LNHNV, YYDKDF (reference sequence). The CDR3 DNA sequence: TGTGCCACCAGCAGAGAGGTGATACAGGCCGGGGAGCAGTACTTC. Protein: CATSREVIQAGEQYF.

The chain employs TRBV28 and TRBJ1-1; 7 nucleotides agree with TRBD1. V gave up 4 bases and J gave up 3 bases; unmatched junction bases: 5. This CDR3 comprises 14 residues. Looked up from germline, CDR1 is MDHEN and CDR2 is SYDVKM. CDR3 nucleotide sequence: TGTGCCAGCAGTTCCAGACAGGGTCACACTGAAGCTTTCTTT. Amino acids: CASSSRQGHTEAFF. The full variable domain, in which reference TRBV28 and TRBJ1-1 provide the parts outside the CDR3, is DVKVTQSSRYLVKRTGEKVFLECVQDMDHENMFWYRQDPGLGLRLIYFSYDVKMKEKGDIPEGYSVSREKKERFSLILESASTNQTSMYLCASSSRQGHTEAFFGQGTRLTVV.

This rearrangement joins TRBV6-1 to TRBJ1-3; unclear D gene. The CDR3 is 13 residues long. The germline V gene has CDR1 MNHNS and CDR2 SASEGT. V gave up 4 bases and J gave up 3 bases, with 7 bases separating them. CDR3 nucleotide sequence: TGTGCCAGCAGTGGGACTTTTGGAAACACCATATATTTT. It translates to CASSGTFGNTIYF.